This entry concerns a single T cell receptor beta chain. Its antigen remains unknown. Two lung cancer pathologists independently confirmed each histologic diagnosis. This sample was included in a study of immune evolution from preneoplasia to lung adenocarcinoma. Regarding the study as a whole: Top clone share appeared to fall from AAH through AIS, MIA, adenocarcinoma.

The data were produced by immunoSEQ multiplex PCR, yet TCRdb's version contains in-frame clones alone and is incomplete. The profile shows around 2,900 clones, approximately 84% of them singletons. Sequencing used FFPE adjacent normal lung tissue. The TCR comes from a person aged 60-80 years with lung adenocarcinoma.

The DNA of the CDR3 is TGCGCCAGCAGCCAACCCCCCTCCGGACCCGCCCGTAGGGACCAGTACTTC. It specifies CASSQPPSGPARRDQYF. The chain couples TRBV4-1 to TRBJ2-5; unclear D gene. V was cut by 2 bases and J by 10 bases, with 26 bases left in between. Germline V gene data show CDR1 as MGHRA and CDR2 as YSYEKL. This CDR3 is 17 amino acids long.